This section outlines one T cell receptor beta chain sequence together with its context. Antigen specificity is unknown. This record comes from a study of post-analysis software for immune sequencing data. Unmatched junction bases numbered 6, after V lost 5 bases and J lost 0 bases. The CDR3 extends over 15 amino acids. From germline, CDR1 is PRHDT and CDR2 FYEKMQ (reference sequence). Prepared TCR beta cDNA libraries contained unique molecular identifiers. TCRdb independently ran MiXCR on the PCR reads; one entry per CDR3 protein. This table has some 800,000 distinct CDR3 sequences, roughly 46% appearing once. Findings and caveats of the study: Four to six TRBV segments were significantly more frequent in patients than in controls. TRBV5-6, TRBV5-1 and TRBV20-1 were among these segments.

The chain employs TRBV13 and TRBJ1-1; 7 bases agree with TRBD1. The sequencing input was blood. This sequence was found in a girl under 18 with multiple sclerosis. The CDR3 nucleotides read TGTGCCAGCAGCCTTAACAGGGGAATGAACACTGAAGCTTTCTTT. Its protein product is CASSLNRGMNTEAFF.